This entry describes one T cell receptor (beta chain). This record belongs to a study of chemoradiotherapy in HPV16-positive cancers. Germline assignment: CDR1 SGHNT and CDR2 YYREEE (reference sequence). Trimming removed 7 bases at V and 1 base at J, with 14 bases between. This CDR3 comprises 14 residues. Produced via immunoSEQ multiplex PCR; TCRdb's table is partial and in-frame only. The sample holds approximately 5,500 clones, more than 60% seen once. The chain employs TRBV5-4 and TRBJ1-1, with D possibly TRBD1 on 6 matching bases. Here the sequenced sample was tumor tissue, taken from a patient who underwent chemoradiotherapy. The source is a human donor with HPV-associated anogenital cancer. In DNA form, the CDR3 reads TGTGCCAGCCTCACAGCAGGGGCGAACACTGAAGCTTTCTTT. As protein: CASLTAGANTEAFF. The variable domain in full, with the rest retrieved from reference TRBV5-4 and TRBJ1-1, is ETGVTQSPTHLIKTRGQQVTLRCSSQSGHNTVSWYQQALGQGPQFIFQYYREEENGRGNFPPRFSGLQFPNYSSELNVNALELDDSALYLCASLTAGANTEAFFGQGTRLTVV.